This TCR beta chain was captured in a study of neoadjuvant nivolumab and ipilimumab in lung cancer. Study results and limitations: From pretherapy to surgery, tumor richness and clonality rose with dual therapy. A small number of samples were TCR sequenced. TCR clonality did not significantly correlate with pathologic tumor regression. Resected tumors had greater TCR richness and clonality than uninvolved lung.

Points on this clone: The antigen remains undetermined.

Repertoires were generated with immunoSEQ multiplex PCR, while TCRdb's copy carries only in-frame clones and drops some. The top ten clones hold approximately 5% of a sample with approximately 6,800 clones, approximately 80% of them seen once. The ends were cut back, 2 bases at V and 0 bases at J, with 10 bases in the middle. The CDR3 consists of 15 residues. Germline CDR1 reads KGHSH; CDR2 reads LQKENI. V gene TRBV18 combines with J gene TRBJ1-2; D is uncertain. The sample here was tumor tissue, taken after neoadjuvant nivolumab, alone or with ipilimumab, at or shortly before surgery. The sequence came from an adult with non-small cell lung cancer. CDR3 loop: CASSPGVTTNYGYTF. CDR3 in DNA: TGTGCCAGCTCACCAGGTGTGACAACTAACTATGGCTACACCTTC.